This record concerns one T cell receptor (beta chain) sequence. This record comes from a study of blood T cell repertoires in COVID-19. Background on the study: In each case, the material was cDNA or gDNA derived from T cells, B-cell-depleted T cells, or PBMCs.

In the original analysis: It was from reference gene primer amplification that nucleated cell counts were estimated. Sequenced by immunoSEQ multiplex PCR; TCRdb stores in-frame clones only, minus some. V, J and clone size are those of that table, while D and trimming were read from the DNA. The data hold approximately 310,000 clones, with 80% to 90% observed a single time. Trimming removed 2 bases from V and 3 bases from J, with 14 bases in between. The germline CDR1 and CDR2 sequences are MNHEY and SVGEGT. This CDR3 is built from 16 residues. The sequencing sample was made of peripheral blood. The chain has TRBV6-2 or TRBV6-3 and TRBJ1-5; weak D call: TRBD1 (5 bases). The source of this sequence is a man aged 45-65 years with active or convalescent COVID-19. The CDR3 reads CASSYIGAQNNQPQHF. In nucleotides, the CDR3 is TGTGCCAGCAGTTACATAGGGGCGCAAAACAATCAGCCCCAGCATTTT.